This T cell receptor beta chain was obtained from a study of blood T cell repertoires in COVID-19. At the level of the study: The study drew acute and convalescent COVID-19 samples from the United States, Italy and Spain.

The table came from immunoSEQ multiplex PCR; TCRdb's copy has only in-frame clones and leaves some out. The repertoire has about 50,000 clones, around 79% of them found once; the top ten carry 40% to 45%. The CDR3 has 16 amino acids. V was pared by 6 bases and J by 0 bases, with 11 bases of the junction left unmatched. Germline assignment: CDR1 MDHEN and CDR2 SYDVKM. The sequencing input was peripheral blood. This TCR was sampled from a man between 65 and 85 years old with active or convalescent COVID-19. The J gene is TRBJ2-7, the V gene TRBV28; 7 positions agree with TRBD2. CDR3 region: CASRLGITGGSYEQYF. The CDR3, as DNA: TGTGCCAGCAGGCTGGGGATAACGGGGGGCTCCTACGAGCAGTACTTC.